The 15 T cell receptor beta chains below all came from one sample that was sequenced in a study of cytomegalovirus exposure and HLA in healthy donors. The PCR used 60 Vbeta and 13 Jbeta primers. TCRdb's copy holds only in-frame clones and misses some; the assay was immunoSEQ multiplex PCR. Of 130,000 to 150,000 clones in the sample, over 70% were seen once. Material: PBMCs. All receptors come from a man between 40 and 49 years old in good health and CMV-seropositive.

V is TRBV27 and J is TRBJ2-7; TRBD2 matches at 8 bases. V lost 2 bases to trimming and J lost 0 bases; unmatched junction nucleotides: 6. This CDR3 spans 16 amino acids. Germline V gene data show CDR1 as MNHEY and CDR2 as SMNVEV (reference sequence). The CDR3, as DNA: TGTGCCAGCAGTTTAAATAGGCGGGAGGCCTCCTACGAGCAGTACTTC. Translation gives CASSLNRREASYEQYF.

The V call is TRBV5-1, the J call TRBJ2-3; 12 nucleotides agree with TRBD2. This CDR3 region has 17 residues. Trimming cost V 0 bases and J 2 bases; bases outside gene matches: 4. The germline V gene has CDR1 SGHRS and CDR2 YFSETQ. CDR3 region: CASSLEASGRVTDTQYF. The DNA of the CDR3 is TGCGCCAGCAGCTTGGAGGCTAGCGGGAGGGTCACAGATACGCAGTATTTT. The whole variable domain, filled in from reference TRBV5-1 and TRBJ2-3, reads KAGVTQTPRYLIKTRGQQVTLSCSPISGHRSVSWYQQTPGQGLQFLFEYFSETQRNKGNFPGRFSGRQFSNSRSEMNVSTLELGDSALYLCASSLEASGRVTDTQYFGPGTRLTVL.

V usage is TRBV27 and J usage is TRBJ2-3; 8 positions match TRBD2. The V gene's germline CDR1 is MNHEY and CDR2 SMNVEV (reference sequence). Losses at the gene ends were 8 bases for V and 5 bases for J; bases not matched to a gene: 12. CDR3 length equals 15 residues. This CDR3 is CASHGIAGYRDTQYF. The CDR3 DNA reads TGTGCCAGCCATGGGATAGCGGGATATCGAGATACGCAGTATTTT.

The V call is TRBV7-9, the J call TRBJ2-3, with 10 bases aligning to TRBD2. The germline V gene has CDR1 SEHNR and CDR2 FQNEAQ (reference sequence). The CDR3 covers 16 residues. With 4 bases clipped from V and 1 base from J, the junction kept 5 bases outside the gene matches. The CDR3 region is CASSSPGTSGTDTQYF. The CDR3 nucleotides read TGTGCCAGCAGCTCTCCCGGGACTAGCGGCACAGATACGCAGTATTTT.

The genes are TRBV4-1 and TRBJ1-4, with TRBD1 matching 8 bases. Germline CDR1 is MGHRA and CDR2 is YSYEKL. There are 14 residues in the CDR3. V lost 5 bases and J lost 7; bases outside the gene matches: 6. CDR3 in amino acids: CASSYGQGLEKLFF. Here the CDR3 DNA reads TGCGCCAGCAGCTACGGACAGGGACTTGAAAAACTGTTTTTT.

The V and J genes are TRBV30 and TRBJ1-4; D may be TRBD1 (6 bases). The CDR3 runs 15 residues. Trimming removed 0 bases at V and 6 bases at J, with 14 bases between. The germline V gene encodes CDR1 GTSNPN and CDR2 SVGIG (reference sequence). CDR3 protein: CAWSVLGRGDEKLFF. The CDR3 DNA is TGTGCCTGGAGTGTATTAGGCAGGGGTGATGAAAAACTGTTTTTT. Supplemented by reference TRBV30 and TRBJ1-4, the full variable domain reads SQTIHQWPATLVQPVGSPLSLECTVEGTSNPNLYWYRQAAGRGLQLLFYSVGIGQISSEVPQNLSASRPQDRQFILSSKKLLLSDSGFYLCAWSVLGRGDEKLFFGSGTQLSVL.

The chain carries TRBV27 and TRBJ1-1; 7 bases line up with TRBD1. The germline V gene encodes CDR1 MNHEY and CDR2 SMNVEV (reference sequence). V lost 1 base to trimming and J lost 8 bases; unmatched junction nucleotides: 4. The CDR3 runs to 13 residues. This CDR3 is CASSLYVQGEAFF. Here the CDR3 DNA reads TGTGCCAGCAGTTTATATGTACAGGGGGAAGCTTTCTTT.

The rearrangement uses TRBV6-7 and TRBJ2-5; TRBD2 matches at 9 bases. Being an ORF, TRBV6-7 has a function that is uncertain. The CDR3 is 15 amino acids. V shed 11 bases, J shed 5 bases, and the junction held 15 bases outside the gene matches. CDR3 in DNA: TGTGCCGGACAAGGGGGCGGGAGGGCCGGGGAGACCCAGTACTTC. Residues: CAGQGGGRAGETQYF.

The chain is built from TRBV19 and TRBJ2-2; 7 bases fit TRBD1. The CDR3 runs 18 residues. Germline values: CDR1 LNHDA, CDR2 SQIVND (reference sequence). Trimming removed 5 bases from V and 2 bases from J; junction bases left unmatched: 14. CDR3 in amino acids: CASSPGNRGRRNTGELFF. CDR3 DNA sequence: TGTGCCAGTAGTCCGGGGAACAGGGGACGGAGAAACACCGGGGAGCTGTTTTTT. Supplemented by reference TRBV19 and TRBJ2-2, the full variable domain reads DGGITQSPKYLFRKEGQNVTLSCEQNLNHDAMYWYRQDPGQGLRLIYYSQIVNDFQKGDIAEGYSVSREKKESFPLTVTSAQKNPTAFYLCASSPGNRGRRNTGELFFGEGSRLTVL.

This clone appeared a few times. J is TRBJ1-1 and V is TRBV19, with D unresolved. The CDR3 loop spans 15 amino acids. The germline V gene has CDR1 LNHDA and CDR2 SQIVND (reference sequence). The V end lost 5 bases, the J end lost 2 bases, and 15 bases lay between the germline ends. The CDR3 protein is CASSWQVSTNTEAFF. The CDR3 coding sequence is TGTGCCAGTAGTTGGCAAGTCTCCACAAACACTGAAGCTTTCTTT.

This chain uses TRBV19 with TRBJ1-2, with 9 nucleotides matching TRBD1. Germline V gene lookup returns CDR1 LNHDA and CDR2 SQIVND (reference sequence). J lost 7 bases, V lost 7 bases, and 10 bases had no gene match. This CDR3 is 14 amino acids long. In DNA form, the CDR3 reads TGTGCCAGTATCCCGACAGGGGGGGCGTCTGGCTACACCTTC. This codes for CASIPTGGASGYTF.

The table lists this clone with a few counts. The rearrangement links TRBV2 to TRBJ2-1; 15 bases fit TRBD2. The CDR3 runs 17 residues. Losses at the gene ends were 8 bases for V and 0 bases for J; bases not matched to a gene: 5. CDR1 is SNHLY and CDR2 is FYNNEI in the germline V gene. For the CDR3, the DNA is TGTGCCAGCTGGACTAGCGGGGGGGGGAGCTCCTACAATGAGCAGTTCTTC. It is translated as CASWTSGGGSSYNEQFF.

The gene calls are TRBV7-2 and TRBJ1-2; D call uncertain. This CDR3 region has 15 residues. The ends were cut back, 1 base at V and 2 bases at J, with 11 bases in the middle. CDR1 and CDR2 from the germline V gene are SGHTA and FQGNSA. The CDR3 sequence: CASSLGTLMNYGYTF. The DNA of the CDR3 is TGTGCCAGCAGCTTAGGTACCCTAATGAACTATGGCTACACCTTC.

The rearrangement uses TRBV6-6 and TRBJ2-7; 12 nucleotides line up with TRBD2. Per the germline V gene, CDR1 is MNHNY and CDR2 is SVGAGI (reference sequence). V trimming: 9 bases; J trimming: 3 bases; junction bases outside the gene matches: 6. CDR3 length: 14 amino acids. CDR3 amino acids: CASGTSGWNYEQYF. The CDR3 bases are TGTGCCAGTGGGACTAGCGGGTGGAACTACGAGCAGTACTTC.

The chain is built from TRBV5-1 and TRBJ2-7; TRBD2 matches 11 bases. With V trimmed by 4 bases and J by 0 bases, 3 bases remained unmatched. Germline values: CDR1 SGHRS, CDR2 YFSETQ. The CDR3 loop spans 15 amino acids. CDR3 protein: CASSPTSGGSYEQYF. The CDR3 DNA reads TGCGCCAGCAGCCCCACTAGCGGGGGCTCCTACGAGCAGTACTTC.